The source of this T cell receptor (beta chain) is a study of T cell responses to AZD1222 COVID-19 vaccine. Libraries were prepared by immunoSEQ multiplex PCR; TCRdb keeps only in-frame clonotypes and omits some of them. This table holds approximately 100,000 clones, about 93% found once. V was clipped by 5 bases and J by 4 bases, with 15 bases between them. This CDR3 region has 15 residues. Germline CDR1 and CDR2: SGHRS and YFSETQ. The chain has TRBV5-1 and TRBJ1-4; possible D gene TRBD1, 6 bases. The receptor comes from an adult in good health. The sequencing used peripheral blood, collected on day 0 of AZD1222 vaccination. As DNA, the CDR3 is TGCGCCAGCAGGGATACCGGGACAAATAATGAAAAACTGTTTTTT. This codes for CASRDTGTNNEKLFF.